The clone carrying this TCR beta chain was seen a handful of times. Trimming took 8 bases from V and 0 from J; bases not matched to a gene: 8. This CDR3 contains 15 residues. Germline CDR1 MNHNY, CDR2 SVGAGI (reference sequence). The data are from a study of blood T cell repertoires in COVID-19. At the level of the study: Acute and convalescent COVID-19 samples came from the United States, Italy and Spain. PBMCs, B-cell-depleted T cells, or T cells were the source of the cDNA or gDNA that made up the material.

Sequenced by immunoSEQ multiplex PCR; TCRdb stores in-frame clones only, minus some. The sample carries 40,000 or so clones, about 85% recorded once. The sequenced sample consisted of peripheral blood. This sequence joins TRBV6-6 and TRBJ1-2, with 8 bases matching TRBD1. The sequence was obtained from a human donor in a cohort sampled during active COVID-19. The CDR3 region is CASGQGIGANYGYTF. As DNA, the CDR3 is TGTGCCAGCGGACAGGGAATAGGAGCTAACTATGGCTACACCTTC.